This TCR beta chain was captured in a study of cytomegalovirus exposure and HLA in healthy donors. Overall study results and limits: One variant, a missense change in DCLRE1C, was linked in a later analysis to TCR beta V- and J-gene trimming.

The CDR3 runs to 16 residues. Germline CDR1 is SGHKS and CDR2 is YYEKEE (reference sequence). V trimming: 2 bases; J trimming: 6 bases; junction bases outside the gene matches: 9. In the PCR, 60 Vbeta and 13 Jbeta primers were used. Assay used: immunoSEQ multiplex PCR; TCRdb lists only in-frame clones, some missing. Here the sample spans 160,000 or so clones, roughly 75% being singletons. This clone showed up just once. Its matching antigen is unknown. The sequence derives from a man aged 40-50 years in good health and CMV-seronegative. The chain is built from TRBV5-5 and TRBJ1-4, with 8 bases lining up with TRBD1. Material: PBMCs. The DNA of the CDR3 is TGTGCCAGCAGCTTAAGCCCAGGGGGCTTTGATGAAAAACTGTTTTTT. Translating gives CASSLSPGGFDEKLFF.